The sequence of this TCR beta chain was determined in a study of T-cell memory formation after mild COVID-19. The study's findings and limits: What remained unconfirmed was the SARS-CoV-2 specificity of second-wave clones peaking on day 37. Pre-infection memory contained some responding clones, which suggested that cross-reactive memory had joined.

TCRdb reprocessed the 5' RACE reads via MiXCR and lists one record per CDR3 protein. The table lists around 120,000 distinct CDR3 sequences, approximately 15% of them singletons. A remark on this clonotype: Its target is unknown.

Germline V lookup: CDR1 DFQATT, CDR2 SNEGSKA (reference sequence). The germline V and J ends were trimmed by 0 bases and 10 bases, with 19 bases remaining between them. This CDR3 region has 16 residues. The specimen was PBMCs or a T cell subset sorted from them (not recorded which). The origin of this receptor is an adult woman who had mild COVID-19 (a few samples of this study predate the infection). Cell type and time point are not known. The chain recombines TRBV20-1 with TRBJ1-6; D remains unclear. The DNA for the CDR3 is TGCAGTGCTAGAGATGGGGTCCCTTCCCCAGGCTCACCCCTCCACTTT. This codes for CSARDGVPSPGSPLHF.